A selection of T cell receptor beta chains follows, all from one sample in a study of tumor-infiltrating lymphocytes in primary liver carcinoma. TCRdb fed the multiplex PCR reads into MiXCR, producing one record per CDR3 protein. The sample shows roughly 50,000 distinct CDR3 sequences, about three quarters of them seen only once. The sequenced sample was liver tumor tissue from sampling region 2. Every receptor here comes from a man aged 35-49 years with primary liver carcinoma and hepatitis B virus infection. Each CDR3 is given with its conserved first and last residue. The D gene is left open where the match is weak. Clone size is stated in some rows and not others, as once, few, many or a class when expanded.

TRBV6-6	NA	NA	TRBJ1-6	TGTGCCAGCGGTGCAGGGGACGATTCAACCCTCCACTTT	CASGAGDDSTLHF
TRBV10-3	NA	TRBD1	TRBJ2-3	TGTGCCGTCAGCGACAGGGCTGGCATAGATACGCAGTATTTT	CAVSDRAGIDTQYF
TRBV7-8	NA	NA	TRBJ2-7	TGTGCCAGCGGCCCTGACAGCGAAGACTACGAGCAGTACTTC	CASGPDSEDYEQYF
TRBV6-5	NA	NA	TRBJ1-3	TGTGTCAGCAGTATATCCGGGCCTGGCGCTGAAAACACCATATATTTT	CVSSISGPGAENTIYF
TRBV4-1	NA	NA	TRBJ2-7	TGCGCCAGCTGCCAAGAGCACGACTCCTACGAGCAGTACTTC	CASCQEHDSYEQYF
TRBV19	NA	NA	TRBJ2-2	TGTGCCAGTAGTATCATGGCAGGGGCCTACAGCTGGGAGCTGTTTTTT	CASSIMAGAYSWELFF
TRBV20-1	NA	NA	TRBJ2-5	TGCAGTGTTAGCCTCAGGCCGATTATCCCCCAAGAGACCCGGTACTTC	CSVSLRPIIPQETRYF
TRBV7-2	few	NA	TRBJ2-1	TGTGCCAGCAGCGAGGGGGGCTCCTACAATGAGCAGTTCTTC	CASSEGGSYNEQFF
TRBV4-2	NA	NA	TRBJ2-1	TGTGCCAGCAGCCAGGCGGAACCCGATGATGAGCAGTTCTTC	CASSQAEPDDEQFF
TRBV11-3	NA	NA	TRBJ2-3	TGTGCCAGCAGCCAGGGGACCGCCACAGATACGCAGTATTTT	CASSQGTATDTQYF
TRBV6-1	NA	NA	TRBJ1-2	TGTGCCTGCTGGGACACCACTAACTATGACTACACCTTC	CACWDTTNYDYTF
TRBV5-6	NA	TRBD2	TRBJ2-7	TGTGCCAGCAGCATCCGGGAGGGACTTTTAAACTACGAGCAGTATTTC	CASSIREGLLNYEQYF
TRBV12-3/TRBV12-4	NA	TRBD2	TRBJ2-3	TGTGTCAGGAGTTCCCTAAGCGGGAGCGCTACAGATACGCAGTATTTT	CVRSSLSGSATDTQYF
TRBV6-7	many	NA	TRBJ2-5	TGTGCCAGCAGTTACTCGTTGGGACTTCAAGAGACCCAGTACTTC	CASSYSLGLQETQYF
TRBV7-8	NA	NA	TRBJ2-1	TGTGCCAGCAGCCTCTCAACACGAGAGCAGTCCTTC	CASSLSTREQSF
TRBV12-3/TRBV12-4	NA	TRBD1	TRBJ2-7	TGTGCCAGCAGTTTAAGAACAGGGGGCGAGTCCAATCAGTACTTC	CASSLRTGGESNQYF
TRBV11-2	NA	NA	TRBJ2-2	TGTGCCAGCAGCTTAGATCAAGGGGGAGTTCGCCCGAACACCGGGGAGCTGTTTTTT	CASSLDQGGVRPNTGELFF
TRBV5-4	once	NA	TRBJ2-3	TGTGCCAGCAGCTCCACTGCACCATCTAACACGGATACACAGTATTTT	CASSSTAPSNTDTQYF
TRBV11-2	few	NA	TRBJ2-1	TGTGCCAGCAACTTGGATATCAGATTAGCCATGGGTGAGCAGTTCTTC	CASNLDIRLAMGEQFF
TRBV4-1	NA	NA	TRBJ1-5	TGCGCCAGCAGCCAAGAAGGGGACGATAGCAATCAGACCCAGCATTTT	CASSQEGDDSNQTQHF
TRBV2	NA	TRBD2	TRBJ2-5	TGTGCCAGCTCAAAGGGAGGGGAGATCCAGTACTTC	CASSKGGEIQYF
TRBV6-6	once	NA	TRBJ2-2	TGTGGCAGTAGTCCCACGAGCCTACACGGTCCTGGGGAGCTGTTTTTT	CGSSPTSLHGPGELFF
TRBV20-1	NA	NA	TRBJ2-5	TGCAGTGCCTGGGGTAGCGGCCTACAAGAGACCCAGTACTTC	CSAWGSGLQETQYF